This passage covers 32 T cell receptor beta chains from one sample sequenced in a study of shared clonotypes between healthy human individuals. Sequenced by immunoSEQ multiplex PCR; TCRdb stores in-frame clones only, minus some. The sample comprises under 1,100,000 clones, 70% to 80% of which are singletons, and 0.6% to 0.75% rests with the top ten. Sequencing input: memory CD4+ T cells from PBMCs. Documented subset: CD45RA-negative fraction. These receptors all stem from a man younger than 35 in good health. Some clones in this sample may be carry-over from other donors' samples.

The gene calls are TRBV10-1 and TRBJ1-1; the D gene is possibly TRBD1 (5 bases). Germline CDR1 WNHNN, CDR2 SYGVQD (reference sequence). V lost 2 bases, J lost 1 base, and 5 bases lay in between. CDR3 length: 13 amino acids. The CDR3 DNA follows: TGCGCCAGCAGTGAGCAGGGGAACACTGAAGCTTTCTTT. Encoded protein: CASSEQGNTEAFF.

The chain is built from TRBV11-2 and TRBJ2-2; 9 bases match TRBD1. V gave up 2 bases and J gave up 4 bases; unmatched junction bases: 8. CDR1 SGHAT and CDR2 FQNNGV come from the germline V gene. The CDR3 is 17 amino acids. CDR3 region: CASSLPYRGRSTGELFF. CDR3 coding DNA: TGTGCCAGCAGCTTACCCTACAGGGGGCGAAGCACCGGGGAGCTGTTTTTT.

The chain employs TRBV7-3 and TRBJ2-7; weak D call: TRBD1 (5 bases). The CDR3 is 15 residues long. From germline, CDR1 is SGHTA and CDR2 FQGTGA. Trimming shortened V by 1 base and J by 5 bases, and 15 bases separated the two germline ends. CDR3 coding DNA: TGTGCCAGCAGCTTAATCCCGGGCAGGGCCAACGAGCAGTACTTC. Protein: CASSLIPGRANEQYF.

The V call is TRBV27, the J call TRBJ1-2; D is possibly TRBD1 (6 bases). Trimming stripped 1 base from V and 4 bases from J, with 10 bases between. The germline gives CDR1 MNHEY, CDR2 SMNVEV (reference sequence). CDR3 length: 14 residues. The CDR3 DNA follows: TGTGCCAGCAGTTTATATGGGGGGCGCTATGGCTACACCTTC. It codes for CASSLYGGRYGYTF.

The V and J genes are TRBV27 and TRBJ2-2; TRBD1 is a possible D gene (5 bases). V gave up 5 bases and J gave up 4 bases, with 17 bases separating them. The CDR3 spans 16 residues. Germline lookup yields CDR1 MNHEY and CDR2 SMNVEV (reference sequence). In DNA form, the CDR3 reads TGTGCCAGCAGTCCCCCCGGCCGGACATCCACCGGGGAGCTGTTTTTT. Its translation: CASSPPGRTSTGELFF.

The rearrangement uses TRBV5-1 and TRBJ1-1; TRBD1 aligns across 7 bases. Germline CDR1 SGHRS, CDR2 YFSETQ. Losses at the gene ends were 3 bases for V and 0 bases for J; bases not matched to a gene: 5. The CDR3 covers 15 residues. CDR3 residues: CASSYRQGMNTEAFF. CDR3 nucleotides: TGCGCCAGCAGCTACCGACAGGGTATGAACACTGAAGCTTTCTTT.

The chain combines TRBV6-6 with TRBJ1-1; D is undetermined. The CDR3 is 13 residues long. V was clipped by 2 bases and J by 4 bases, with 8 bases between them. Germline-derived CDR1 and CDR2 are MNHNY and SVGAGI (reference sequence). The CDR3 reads CASSYGRSTEAFF. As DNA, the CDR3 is TGTGCCAGCAGTTACGGCCGGAGCACTGAAGCTTTCTTT.

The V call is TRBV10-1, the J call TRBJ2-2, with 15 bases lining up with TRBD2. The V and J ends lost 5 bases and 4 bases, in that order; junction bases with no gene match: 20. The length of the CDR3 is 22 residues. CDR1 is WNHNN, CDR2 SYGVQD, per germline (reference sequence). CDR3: CASSRRSGEPGLAGGSTGELFF. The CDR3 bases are TGCGCCAGCAGTCGTAGGTCCGGAGAGCCGGGACTAGCGGGAGGTAGCACCGGGGAGCTGTTTTTT.

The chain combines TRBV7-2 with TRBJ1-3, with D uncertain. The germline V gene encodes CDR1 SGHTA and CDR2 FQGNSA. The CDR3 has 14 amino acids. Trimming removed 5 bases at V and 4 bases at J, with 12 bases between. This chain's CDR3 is CASSLQRAGNTIYF. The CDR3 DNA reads TGTGCCAGCAGCCTACAGAGGGCGGGAAACACCATATATTTT. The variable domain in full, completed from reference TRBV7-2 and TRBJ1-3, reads GAGVSQSPSNKVTEKGKDVELRCDPISGHTALYWYRQSLGQGLEFLIYFQGNSAPDKSGLPSDRFSAERTGGSVSTLTIQRTQQEDSAVYLCASSLQRAGNTIYFGEGSWLTVV.

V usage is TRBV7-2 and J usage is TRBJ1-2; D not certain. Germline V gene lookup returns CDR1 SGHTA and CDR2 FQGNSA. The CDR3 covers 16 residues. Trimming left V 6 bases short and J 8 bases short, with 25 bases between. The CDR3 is CASRYFSGRNPQGYTF. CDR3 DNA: TGTGCCAGCAGATACTTTTCGGGGAGGAACCCTCAGGGCTACACCTTC.

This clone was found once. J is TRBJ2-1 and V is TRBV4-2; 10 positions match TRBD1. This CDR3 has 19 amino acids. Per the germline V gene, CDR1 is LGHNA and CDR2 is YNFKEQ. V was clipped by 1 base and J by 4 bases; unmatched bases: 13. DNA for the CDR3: TGTGCCAGCAGCCAAGTAGGGACAGGGGTCTCCTCTCCGTACAATGAGCAGTTCTTC. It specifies CASSQVGTGVSSPYNEQFF.

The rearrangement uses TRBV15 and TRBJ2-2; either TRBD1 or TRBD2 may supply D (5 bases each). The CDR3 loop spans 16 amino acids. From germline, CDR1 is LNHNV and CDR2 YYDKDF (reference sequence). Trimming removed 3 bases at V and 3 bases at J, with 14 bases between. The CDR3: CATSSGNDRYTGELFF. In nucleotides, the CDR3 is TGTGCCACCAGCAGCGGGAATGACAGATACACCGGGGAGCTGTTTTTT.

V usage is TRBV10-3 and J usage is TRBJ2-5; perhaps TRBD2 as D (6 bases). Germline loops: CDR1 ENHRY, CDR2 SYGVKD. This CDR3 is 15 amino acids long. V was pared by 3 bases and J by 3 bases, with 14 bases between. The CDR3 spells CAISERHGGEETQYF. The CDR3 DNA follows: TGTGCCATCAGTGAAAGGCACGGGGGTGAAGAGACCCAGTACTTC.

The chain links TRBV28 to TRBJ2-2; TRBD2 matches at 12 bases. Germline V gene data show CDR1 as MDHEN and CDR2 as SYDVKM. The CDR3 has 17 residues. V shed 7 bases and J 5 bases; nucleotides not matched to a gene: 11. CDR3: CASTTRFGLAGTGELFF. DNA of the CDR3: TGTGCCAGCACAACTCGATTCGGACTAGCGGGAACCGGGGAGCTGTTTTTT.

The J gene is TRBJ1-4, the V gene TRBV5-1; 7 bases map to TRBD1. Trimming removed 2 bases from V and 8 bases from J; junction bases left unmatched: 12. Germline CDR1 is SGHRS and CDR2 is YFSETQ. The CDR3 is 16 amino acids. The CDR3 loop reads CASSFEPTGVREKLFF. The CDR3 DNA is TGCGCCAGCAGCTTCGAACCCACAGGGGTAAGGGAAAAACTGTTTTTT.

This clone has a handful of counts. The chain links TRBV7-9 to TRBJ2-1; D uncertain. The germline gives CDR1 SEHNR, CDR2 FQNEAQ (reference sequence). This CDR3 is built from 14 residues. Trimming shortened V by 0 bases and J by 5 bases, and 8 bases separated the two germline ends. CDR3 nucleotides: TGTGCCAGCAGCTTAGCTCCGATGGACAATGAGCAGTTCTTC. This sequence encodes CASSLAPMDNEQFF.

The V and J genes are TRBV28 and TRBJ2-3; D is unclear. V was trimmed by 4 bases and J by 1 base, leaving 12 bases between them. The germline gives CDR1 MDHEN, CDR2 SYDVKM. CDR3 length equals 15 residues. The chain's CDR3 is CASSSFKERTDTQYF. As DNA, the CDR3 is TGTGCCAGCAGTTCCTTCAAAGAGCGCACAGATACGCAGTATTTT.

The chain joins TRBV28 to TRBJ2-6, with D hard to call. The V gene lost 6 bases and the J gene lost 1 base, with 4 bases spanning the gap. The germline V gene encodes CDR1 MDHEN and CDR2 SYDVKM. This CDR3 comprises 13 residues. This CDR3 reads CASRQSGANVLTF. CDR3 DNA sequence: TGTGCCAGCAGGCAGTCTGGGGCCAACGTCCTGACTTTC.

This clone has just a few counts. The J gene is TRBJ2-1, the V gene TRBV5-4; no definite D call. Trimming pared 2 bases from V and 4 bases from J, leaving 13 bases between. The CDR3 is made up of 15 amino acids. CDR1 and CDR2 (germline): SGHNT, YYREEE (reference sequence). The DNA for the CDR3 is TGTGCCAGCAGCTTTCCCAACCAAGTTTACAATGAGCAGTTCTTC. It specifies CASSFPNQVYNEQFF.

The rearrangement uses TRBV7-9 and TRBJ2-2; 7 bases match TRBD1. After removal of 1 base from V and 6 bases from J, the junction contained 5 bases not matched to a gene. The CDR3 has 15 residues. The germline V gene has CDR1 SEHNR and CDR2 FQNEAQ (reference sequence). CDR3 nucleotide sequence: TGTGCCAGCAGCTTAGGCACAGGGGTGGCCGGGGAGCTGTTTTTT. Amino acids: CASSLGTGVAGELFF.

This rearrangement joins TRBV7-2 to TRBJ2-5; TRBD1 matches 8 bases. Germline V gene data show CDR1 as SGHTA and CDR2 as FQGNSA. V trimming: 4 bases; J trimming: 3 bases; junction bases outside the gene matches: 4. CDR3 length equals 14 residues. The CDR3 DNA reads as TGTGCCAGCAGCTATGACAGGGGTGAAGAGACCCAGTACTTC. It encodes CASSYDRGEETQYF.

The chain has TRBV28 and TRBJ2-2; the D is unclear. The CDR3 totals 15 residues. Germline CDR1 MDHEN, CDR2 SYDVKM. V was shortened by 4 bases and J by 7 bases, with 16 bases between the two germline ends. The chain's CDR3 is CASSSRTEKGGELFF. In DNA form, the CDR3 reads TGTGCCAGCAGTTCCCGCACCGAGAAAGGCGGGGAGCTGTTTTTT.

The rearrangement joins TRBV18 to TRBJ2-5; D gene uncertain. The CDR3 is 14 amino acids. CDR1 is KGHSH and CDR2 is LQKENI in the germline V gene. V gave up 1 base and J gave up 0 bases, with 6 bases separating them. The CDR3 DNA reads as TGTGCCAGCTCACCACGCCTAGACCAAGAGACCCAGTACTTC. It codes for CASSPRLDQETQYF.

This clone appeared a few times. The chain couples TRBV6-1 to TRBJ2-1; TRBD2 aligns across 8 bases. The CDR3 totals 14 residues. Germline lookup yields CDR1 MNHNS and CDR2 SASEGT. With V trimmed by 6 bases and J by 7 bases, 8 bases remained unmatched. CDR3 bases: TGTGCCAGCAGCGCCGGGACTAGTGTTAATGAGCAGTTCTTC. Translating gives CASSAGTSVNEQFF.

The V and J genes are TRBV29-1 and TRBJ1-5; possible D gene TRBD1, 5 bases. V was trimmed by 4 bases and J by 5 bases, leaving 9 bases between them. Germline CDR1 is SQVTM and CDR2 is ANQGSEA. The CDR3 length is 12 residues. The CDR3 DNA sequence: TGCAGCGTTGGGGGGTGGGATCAGCCCCAGCATTTT. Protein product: CSVGGWDQPQHF.

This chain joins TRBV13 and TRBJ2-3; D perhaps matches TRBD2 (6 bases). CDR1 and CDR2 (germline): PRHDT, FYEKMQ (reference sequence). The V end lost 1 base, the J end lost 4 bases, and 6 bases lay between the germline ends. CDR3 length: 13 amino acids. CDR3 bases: TGTGCCAGCAGCTTAGCGGGAGCAGATACGCAGTATTTT. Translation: CASSLAGADTQYF.

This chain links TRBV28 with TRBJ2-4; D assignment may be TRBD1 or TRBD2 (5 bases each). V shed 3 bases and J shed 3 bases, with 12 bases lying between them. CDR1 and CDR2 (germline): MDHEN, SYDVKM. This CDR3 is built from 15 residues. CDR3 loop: CASSLGPLGKNIQYF. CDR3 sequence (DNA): TGTGCCAGCAGTTTGGGACCTTTGGGCAAAAACATTCAGTACTTC.

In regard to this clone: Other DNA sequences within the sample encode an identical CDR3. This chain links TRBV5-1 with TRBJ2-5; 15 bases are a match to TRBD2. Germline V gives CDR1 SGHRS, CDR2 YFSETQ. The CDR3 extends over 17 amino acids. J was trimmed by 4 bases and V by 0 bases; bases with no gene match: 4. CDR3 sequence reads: CASSLAGLAGGGETQYF. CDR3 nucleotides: TGCGCCAGCAGCTTGGCAGGACTAGCGGGAGGGGGAGAGACCCAGTACTTC. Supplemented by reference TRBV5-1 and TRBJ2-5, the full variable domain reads KAGVTQTPRYLIKTRGQQVTLSCSPISGHRSVSWYQQTPGQGLQFLFEYFSETQRNKGNFPGRFSGRQFSNSRSEMNVSTLELGDSALYLCASSLAGLAGGGETQYFGPGTRLLVL.

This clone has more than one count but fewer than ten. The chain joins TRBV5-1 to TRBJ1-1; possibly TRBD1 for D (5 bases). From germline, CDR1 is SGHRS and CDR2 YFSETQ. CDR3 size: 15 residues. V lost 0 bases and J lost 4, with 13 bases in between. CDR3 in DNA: TGCGCCAGCAGCTTGGCCAGGGCCGTCGCCACTGAAGCTTTCTTT. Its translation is CASSLARAVATEAFF. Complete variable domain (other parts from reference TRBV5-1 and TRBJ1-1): KAGVTQTPRYLIKTRGQQVTLSCSPISGHRSVSWYQQTPGQGLQFLFEYFSETQRNKGNFPGRFSGRQFSNSRSEMNVSTLELGDSALYLCASSLARAVATEAFFGQGTRLTVV.

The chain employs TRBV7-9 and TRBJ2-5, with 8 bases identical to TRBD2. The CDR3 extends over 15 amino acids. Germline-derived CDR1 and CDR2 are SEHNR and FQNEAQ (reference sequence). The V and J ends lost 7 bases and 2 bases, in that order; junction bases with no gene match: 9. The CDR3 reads CASNPGGGGQETQYF. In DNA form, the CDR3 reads TGTGCCAGCAACCCCGGGGGGGGTGGACAAGAGACCCAGTACTTC. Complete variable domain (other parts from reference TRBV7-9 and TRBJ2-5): DTGVSQNPRHKITKRGQNVTFRCDPISEHNRLYWYRQTLGQGPEFLTYFQNEAQLEKSRLLSDRFSAERPKGSFSTLEIQRTEQGDSAMYLCASNPGGGGQETQYFGPGTRLLVL.

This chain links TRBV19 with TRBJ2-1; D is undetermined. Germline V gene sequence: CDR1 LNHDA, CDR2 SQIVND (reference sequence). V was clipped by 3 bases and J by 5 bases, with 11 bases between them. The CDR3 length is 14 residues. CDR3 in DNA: TGTGCCAGTAGTATTGGCCCGGCTAACAATGAGCAGTTCTTC. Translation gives CASSIGPANNEQFF.

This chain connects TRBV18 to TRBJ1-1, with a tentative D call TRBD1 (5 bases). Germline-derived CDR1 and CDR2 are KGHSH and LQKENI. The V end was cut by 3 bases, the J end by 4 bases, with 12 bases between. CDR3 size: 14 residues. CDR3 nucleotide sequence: TGTGCCAGCTCACCCTCCACTGACAGCACTGAAGCTTTCTTT. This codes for CASSPSTDSTEAFF.